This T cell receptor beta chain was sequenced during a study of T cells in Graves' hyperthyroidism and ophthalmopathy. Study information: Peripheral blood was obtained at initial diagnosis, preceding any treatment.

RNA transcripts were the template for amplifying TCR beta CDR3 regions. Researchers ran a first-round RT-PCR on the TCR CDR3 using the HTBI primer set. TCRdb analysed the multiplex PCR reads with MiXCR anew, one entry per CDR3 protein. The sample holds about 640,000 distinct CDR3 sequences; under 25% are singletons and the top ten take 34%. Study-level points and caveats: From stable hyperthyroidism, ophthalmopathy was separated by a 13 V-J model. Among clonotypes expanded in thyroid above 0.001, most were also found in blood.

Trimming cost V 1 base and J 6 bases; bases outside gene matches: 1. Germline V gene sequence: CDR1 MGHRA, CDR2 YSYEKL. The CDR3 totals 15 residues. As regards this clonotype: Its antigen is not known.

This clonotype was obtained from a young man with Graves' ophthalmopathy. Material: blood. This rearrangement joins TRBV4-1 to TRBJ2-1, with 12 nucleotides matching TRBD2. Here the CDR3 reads CASSQGLAGANEQFF. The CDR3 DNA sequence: TGCGCCAGCAGCCAAGGACTAGCGGGAGCCAATGAGCAGTTCTTC.